The sequence of this TCR beta chain was determined in a study of cytomegalovirus exposure and HLA in healthy donors. Study-wide context: T cells numbering about 179 million yielded around 120 million unique TCR beta sequences in an earlier analysis. Study results and caveats: TCR beta sequences reportedly predicted the HLA-A and HLA-B alleles of most subjects accurately. Versus the roughly 700-donor mean, an Asian-associated ancestry cluster reportedly showed fewer N-insertions in a later analysis. TCR beta chains numbering about 160 were designated cytomegalovirus-associated.

13 Jbeta primers and 60 Vbeta primers were used for the PCR. Produced via immunoSEQ multiplex PCR; TCRdb's table is partial and in-frame only. The profile shows fewer than 250,000 clones, 76% of them singletons. On this clone itself: Its antigen is undetermined.

In germline, CDR1 is LNHDA, CDR2 SQIVND (reference sequence). V was trimmed by 3 bases and J by 8 bases, leaving 13 bases between them. The CDR3 spans 13 residues. The TCR comes from a young man in good health and CMV-seronegative. What was sequenced was PBMCs. The chain uses TRBV19 and TRBJ1-2, with D possibly matching TRBD1 (5 bases). For the CDR3, the DNA is TGTGCCAGTAGTATGATGGGGGGTGTCGGCTACACCTTC. This translates into CASSMMGGVGYTF.